This T cell receptor (beta chain) stems from a study of blood T cell repertoires in COVID-19. Study context: Samples taken during acute and convalescent COVID-19 were collected in the United States, Italy and Spain. In each case, the material was cDNA or gDNA derived from T cells, B-cell-depleted T cells, or PBMCs.

The germline CDR1 and CDR2 sequences are SEHNR and FQNEAQ (reference sequence). This CDR3 contains 12 residues. Trimming took off 10 bases at V and 11 bases at J, with 17 bases between the two ends. Under the authors' procedure: Using reference gene primer amplification, nucleated cell counts were estimated. Sequenced by immunoSEQ multiplex PCR; TCRdb stores in-frame clones only, minus some. V, J and clone size were drawn from that table, and D and trimming were deduced from the DNA. In the table there are over 150,000 clones, around 90% of which are singletons. Input material: peripheral blood. The rearrangement uses TRBV7-9 and TRBJ2-2, with D possibly being TRBD2 (5 bases). The TCR comes from a woman aged 55-69 years who had recovered from COVID-19. The CDR3 is CATERGSRELFF. The CDR3 bases are TGTGCCACCGAACGCGGGTCCAGAGAGCTGTTTTTT.